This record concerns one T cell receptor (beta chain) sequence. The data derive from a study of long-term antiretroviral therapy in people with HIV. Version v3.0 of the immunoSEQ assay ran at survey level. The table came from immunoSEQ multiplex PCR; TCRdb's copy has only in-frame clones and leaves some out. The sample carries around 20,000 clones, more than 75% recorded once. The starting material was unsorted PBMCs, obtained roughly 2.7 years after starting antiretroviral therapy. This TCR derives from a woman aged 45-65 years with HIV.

This CDR3 is CASSPLSSGVDKETQYF. The CDR3, as DNA: TGTGCCAGCAGCCCCTTATCTAGCGGGGTCGATAAAGAGACCCAGTACTTC. V and J are TRBV4-2 and TRBJ2-5, with 9 bases fitting TRBD2. Per germline, CDR1 LGHNA and CDR2 YNFKEQ. CDR3 size: 17 residues. After removal of 4 bases from V and 3 bases from J, the junction contained 12 bases not matched to a gene.